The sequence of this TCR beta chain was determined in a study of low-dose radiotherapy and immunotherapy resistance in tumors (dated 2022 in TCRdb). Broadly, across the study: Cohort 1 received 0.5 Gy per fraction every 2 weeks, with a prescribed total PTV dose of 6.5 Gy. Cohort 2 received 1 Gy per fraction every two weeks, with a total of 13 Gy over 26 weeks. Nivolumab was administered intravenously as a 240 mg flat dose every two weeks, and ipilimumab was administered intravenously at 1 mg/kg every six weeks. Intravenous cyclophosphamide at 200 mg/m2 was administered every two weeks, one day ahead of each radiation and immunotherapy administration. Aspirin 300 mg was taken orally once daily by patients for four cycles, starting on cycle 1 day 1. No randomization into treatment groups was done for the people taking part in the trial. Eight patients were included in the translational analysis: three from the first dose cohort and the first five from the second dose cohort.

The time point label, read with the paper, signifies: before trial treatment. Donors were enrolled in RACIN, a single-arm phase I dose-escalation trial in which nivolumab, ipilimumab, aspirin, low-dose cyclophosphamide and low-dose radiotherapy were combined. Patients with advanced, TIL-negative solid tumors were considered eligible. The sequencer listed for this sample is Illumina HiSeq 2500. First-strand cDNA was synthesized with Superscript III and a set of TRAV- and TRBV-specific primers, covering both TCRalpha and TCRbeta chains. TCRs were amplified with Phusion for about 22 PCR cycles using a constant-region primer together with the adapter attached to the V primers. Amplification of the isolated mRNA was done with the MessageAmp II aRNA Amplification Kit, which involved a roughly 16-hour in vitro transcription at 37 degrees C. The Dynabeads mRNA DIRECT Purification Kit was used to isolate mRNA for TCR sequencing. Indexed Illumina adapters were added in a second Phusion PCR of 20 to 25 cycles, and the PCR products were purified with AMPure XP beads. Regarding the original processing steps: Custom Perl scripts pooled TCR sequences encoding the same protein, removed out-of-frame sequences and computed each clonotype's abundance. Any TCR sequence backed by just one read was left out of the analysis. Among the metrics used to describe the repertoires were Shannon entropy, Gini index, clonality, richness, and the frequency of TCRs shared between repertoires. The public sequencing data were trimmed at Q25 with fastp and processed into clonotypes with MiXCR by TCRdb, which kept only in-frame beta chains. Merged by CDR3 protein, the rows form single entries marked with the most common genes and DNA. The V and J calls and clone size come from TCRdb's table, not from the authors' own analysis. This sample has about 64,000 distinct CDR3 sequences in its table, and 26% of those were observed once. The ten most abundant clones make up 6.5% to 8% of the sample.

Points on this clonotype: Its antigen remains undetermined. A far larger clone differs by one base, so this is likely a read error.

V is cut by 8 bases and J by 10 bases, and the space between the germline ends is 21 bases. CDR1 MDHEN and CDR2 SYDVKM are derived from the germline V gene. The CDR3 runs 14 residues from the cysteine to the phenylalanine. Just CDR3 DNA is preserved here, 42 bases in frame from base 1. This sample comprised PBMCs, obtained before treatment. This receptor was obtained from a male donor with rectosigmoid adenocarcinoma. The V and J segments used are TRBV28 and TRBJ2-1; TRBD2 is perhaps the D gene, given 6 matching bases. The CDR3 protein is CASFTRGNSYEQFF. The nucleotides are TGTGCCAGCTTTACTCGGGGGAACTCCTACGAGCAGTTCTTC.